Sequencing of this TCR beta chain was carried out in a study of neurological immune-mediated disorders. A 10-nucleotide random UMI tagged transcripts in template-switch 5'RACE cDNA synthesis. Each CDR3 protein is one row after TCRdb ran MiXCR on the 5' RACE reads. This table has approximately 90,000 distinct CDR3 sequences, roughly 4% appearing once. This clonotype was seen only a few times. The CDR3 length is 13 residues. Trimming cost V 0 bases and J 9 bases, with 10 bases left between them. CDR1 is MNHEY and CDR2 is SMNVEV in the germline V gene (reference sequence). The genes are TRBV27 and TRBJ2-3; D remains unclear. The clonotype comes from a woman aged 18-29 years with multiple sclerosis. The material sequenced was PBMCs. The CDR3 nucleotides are TGTGCCAGCAGTTTATCGGGATACACCACGCAGTATTTT. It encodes CASSLSGYTTQYF.